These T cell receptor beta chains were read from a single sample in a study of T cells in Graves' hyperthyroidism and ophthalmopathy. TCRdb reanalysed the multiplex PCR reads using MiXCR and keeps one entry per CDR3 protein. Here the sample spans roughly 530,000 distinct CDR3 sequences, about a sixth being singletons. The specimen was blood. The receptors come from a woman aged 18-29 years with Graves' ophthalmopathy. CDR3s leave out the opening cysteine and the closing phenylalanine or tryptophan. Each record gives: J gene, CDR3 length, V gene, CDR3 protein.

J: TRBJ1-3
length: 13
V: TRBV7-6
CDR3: ASSLAEISGNTIY

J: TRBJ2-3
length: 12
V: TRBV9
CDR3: ASSASVLTDTQY

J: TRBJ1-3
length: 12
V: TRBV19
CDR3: ASSTDRSGNTIY

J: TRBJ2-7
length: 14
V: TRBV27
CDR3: ASTKLAGGFPYEQY

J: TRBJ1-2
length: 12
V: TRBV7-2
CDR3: ASSLDTDPGGYT

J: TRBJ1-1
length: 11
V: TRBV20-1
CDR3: SARGTGPQIAF

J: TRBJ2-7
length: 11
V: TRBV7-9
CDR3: ASSDRGAIEQY

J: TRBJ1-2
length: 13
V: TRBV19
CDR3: ASSSPGQHTYGYT

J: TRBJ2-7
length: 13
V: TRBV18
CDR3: ASSPSTSSSYEQY

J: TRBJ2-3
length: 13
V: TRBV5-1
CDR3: ASSPTRTGTDTQY

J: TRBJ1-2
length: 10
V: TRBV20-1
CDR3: SAPMGAFGYT

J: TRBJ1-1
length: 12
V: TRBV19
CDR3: ASTAGGWDTEAF

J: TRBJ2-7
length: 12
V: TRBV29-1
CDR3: SVEILDRAHEQY

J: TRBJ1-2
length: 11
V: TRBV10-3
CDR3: ATTSDRGGGYT